These 3 T cell receptor beta chains were all obtained from the same sample, sequenced in a study of T cells after yellow fever vaccination. TCRdb ran MiXCR on the 5' RACE reads and lists one entry per CDR3 protein. The sample lists 200,000 to 300,000 distinct CDR3 sequences; around 7% were seen once. The source was CD4+ T cells sorted from PBMCs, collected 15 days after the yellow fever booster vaccination. The source is a man aged 25 to 40 who received the YFV17D yellow fever vaccine.

V is TRBV7-9 and J is TRBJ2-5; the match to TRBD2 covers 10 bases. The germline gives CDR1 SEHNR, CDR2 FQNEAQ (reference sequence). CDR3 length: 17 residues. The ends lost 6 bases at V and 1 base at J; junction bases unmatched: 11. The CDR3 nucleotides are TGTGCCAGCAGGAGCGGGGGGGCAGCGGCGGCCCAAGAGACCCAGTACTTC. Residues: CASRSGGAAAAQETQYF.

V is TRBV14 and J is TRBJ2-2; D is unresolved. Trimming left V 0 bases short and J 4 bases short, with 15 bases between. The CDR3 totals 17 residues. CDR1 is SGHDN, CDR2 FVKESK, per germline. For the CDR3, the DNA is TGTGCCAGCAGCCAAGATCGCAGACCAACCTCCACCGGGGAGCTGTTTTTT. Its protein is CASSQDRRPTSTGELFF.

This clonotype was recorded many times. This chain links TRBV5-1 with TRBJ2-5; 7 bases are a match to TRBD1. This CDR3 spans 14 amino acids. The junction had 3 bases not matched to a gene; V was cut back by 1 base and J by 3 bases. Per the germline V gene, CDR1 is SGHRS and CDR2 is YFSETQ. CDR3 sequence: CASSLLGQKETQYF. In nucleotides, the CDR3 is TGCGCCAGCAGCTTGCTGGGACAGAAAGAGACCCAGTACTTC.